This T cell receptor (beta chain) comes out of a study of neoadjuvant anti-PD-1 for oral cavity cancer. This CDR3 is built from 13 residues. Germline-derived CDR1 and CDR2 are LNHDA and SQIVND (reference sequence). V lost 1 base and J 3 bases, leaving 6 bases between the germline ends. Some clones are missing from TCRdb's copy, which holds only in-frame ones; the method was immunoSEQ multiplex PCR. This sample has around 32,000 clones, with roughly 80% found just once. Time point reported: after neoadjuvant nivolumab, at surgical resection. The patients had HPV-negative, locally advanced oral cavity squamous cell carcinoma.

The sequence was collected from a person aged 35-80 years with oral cavity squamous cell carcinoma. The V and J genes are TRBV19 and TRBJ1-2; D gene uncertain. The sequences come from PBMCs, collected after nivolumab (anti-PD-1) treatment. Written as DNA, the CDR3 is TGTGCCAGTAGTATAGGATGGGACTATGGCTACACCTTC. Translating it yields CASSIGWDYGYTF.